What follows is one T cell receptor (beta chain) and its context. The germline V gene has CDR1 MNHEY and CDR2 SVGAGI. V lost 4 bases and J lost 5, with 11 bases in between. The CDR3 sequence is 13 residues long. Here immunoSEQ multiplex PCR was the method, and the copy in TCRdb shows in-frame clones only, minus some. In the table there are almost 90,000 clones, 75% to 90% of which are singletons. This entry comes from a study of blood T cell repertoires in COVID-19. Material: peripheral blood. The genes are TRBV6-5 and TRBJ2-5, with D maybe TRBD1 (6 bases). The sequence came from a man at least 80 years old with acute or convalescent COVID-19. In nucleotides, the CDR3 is TGTGCCAGCAGTTCAGGGGTCGGGGAGACCCAGTACTTC. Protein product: CASSSGVGETQYF.